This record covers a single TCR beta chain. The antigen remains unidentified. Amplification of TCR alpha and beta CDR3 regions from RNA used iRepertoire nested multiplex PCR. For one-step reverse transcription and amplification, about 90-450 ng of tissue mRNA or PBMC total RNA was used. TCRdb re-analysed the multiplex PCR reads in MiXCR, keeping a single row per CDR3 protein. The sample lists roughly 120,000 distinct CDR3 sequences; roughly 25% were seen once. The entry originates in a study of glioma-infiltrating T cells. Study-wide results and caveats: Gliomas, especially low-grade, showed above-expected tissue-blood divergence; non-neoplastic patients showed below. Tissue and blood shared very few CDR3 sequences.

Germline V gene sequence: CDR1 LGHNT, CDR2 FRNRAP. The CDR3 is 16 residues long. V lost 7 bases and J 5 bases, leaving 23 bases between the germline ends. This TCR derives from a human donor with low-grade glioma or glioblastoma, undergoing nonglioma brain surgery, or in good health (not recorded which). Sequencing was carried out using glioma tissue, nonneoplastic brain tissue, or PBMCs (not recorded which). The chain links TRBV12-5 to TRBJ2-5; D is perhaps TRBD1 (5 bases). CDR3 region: CASAPGQTPAQETQYF. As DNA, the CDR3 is TGTGCTAGTGCCCCAGGACAAACCCCCGCCCAGGAGACCCAGTACTTC.